Sequencing of this T cell receptor beta chain was carried out in a study of post-analysis software for immune sequencing data. The study's findings and limits: Normalized Chao1 diversity was significantly reduced in patients versus controls. Co-batched samples clustered tightly together by F measure. In patients, TRBV5-6, TRBV5-1 and TRBV20-1 belonged to four or five TRBV segments found more frequently than in controls.

Libraries were made from TCR beta cDNA, and they carried unique molecular identifiers. Roughly 450,000 cDNA molecules came from approximately 1 to 10 million T cells. TCRdb analysed the PCR reads with MiXCR anew, one entry per CDR3 protein. Among roughly 870,000 distinct CDR3 sequences listed, approximately 53% were seen once. Worth noting for this clonotype: What it binds is not known.

The V gene lost 3 bases and the J gene lost 6 bases, with 21 bases spanning the gap. Germline-derived CDR1 and CDR2 are DFQATT and SNEGSKA (reference sequence). The CDR3 totals 15 residues. The receptor was derived from a girl aged 5-17 years with multiple sclerosis. This rearrangement joins TRBV20-1 to TRBJ2-7; a possible D gene is TRBD2 (6 bases). Sequencing was performed on blood. The DNA for the CDR3 is TGCAGTGCTAGCCGCACAACGGGACTTAACCTCGAGCAGTACTTC. Protein: CSASRTTGLNLEQYF.